This T cell receptor beta chain was captured in a study of human T cells and chemical hapten exposure. CDR3 length equals 15 residues. Trimming stripped 2 bases from V and 0 bases from J, with 8 bases between. The germline gives CDR1 LGHDT, CDR2 YNNKEL (reference sequence). The library tagged individual cDNA molecules with unique molecular identifiers. TCRdb passed the RACE reads through MiXCR, listing each CDR3 protein once. The sample comprises a few hundred thousand distinct CDR3 sequences, about 6% of which are singletons, and more than 5.5% rests with the top ten. Time point: patch test 2, 6 weeks after DPC sensitization. As to treatment: therapeutic diphenylcyclopropenone sensitization with weekly scalp DPC. This clonotype appeared many times.

This clonotype was sampled from a woman younger than 35 with alopecia areata. Some clones in this sample may be carry-over from other donors' samples. The input for sequencing was whole blood, taken in connection with sensitization to the hapten diphenylcyclopropenone (DPC). V usage is TRBV3-1 and J usage is TRBJ1-5; D gene uncertain. This CDR3 reads CASSQSEYSNQPQHF. CDR3 coding DNA: TGTGCCAGCAGCCAAAGCGAATATAGCAATCAGCCCCAGCATTTT. Full variable domain (rest looked up from reference TRBV3-1 and TRBJ1-5): DTAVSQTPKYLVTQMGNDKSIKCEQNLGHDTMYWYKQDSKKFLKIMFSYNNKELIINETVPNRFSPKSPDKAHLNLHINSLELGDSAVYFCASSQSEYSNQPQHFGDGTRLSIL.